This T cell receptor (beta chain) was sequenced for a study of shared clonotypes between healthy human individuals. The method was immunoSEQ multiplex PCR; TCRdb's version includes in-frame clones alone and lacks a portion of them. The table lists around 2.1 million clones, around 95% of them singletons. This CDR3 contains 15 residues. With 1 base clipped from V and 5 bases from J, the junction kept 7 bases outside the gene matches. Germline loops: CDR1 MNHNS, CDR2 SASEGT. This TCR derives from a man younger than 35 in good health. The sample was naive CD4+ T cells sorted from blood. Subset given: CD45RA+ positively selected. The chain uses TRBV6-1 and TRBJ2-5; TRBD2 matches at 7 bases. CDR3 bases: TGTGCCAGCAGTGAAGGAACTAGCGCCGTGGAGACCCAGTACTTC. Its protein is CASSEGTSAVETQYF.